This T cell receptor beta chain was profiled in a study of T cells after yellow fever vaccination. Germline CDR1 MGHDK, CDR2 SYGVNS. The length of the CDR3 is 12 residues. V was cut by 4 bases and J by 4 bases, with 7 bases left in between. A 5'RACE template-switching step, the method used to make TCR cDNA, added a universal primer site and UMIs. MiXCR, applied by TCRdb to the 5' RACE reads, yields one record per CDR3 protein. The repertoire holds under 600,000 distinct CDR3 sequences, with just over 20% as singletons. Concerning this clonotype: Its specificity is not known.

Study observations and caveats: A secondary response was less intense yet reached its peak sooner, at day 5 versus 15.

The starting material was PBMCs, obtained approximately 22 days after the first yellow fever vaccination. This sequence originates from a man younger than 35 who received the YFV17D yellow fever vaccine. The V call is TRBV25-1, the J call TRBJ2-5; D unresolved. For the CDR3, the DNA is TGTGCCAGCAGTGGTCGAGTAGAGACCCAGTACTTC. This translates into CASSGRVETQYF.